These T cell receptor beta chains were read from a single sample in a study of cytomegalovirus exposure and HLA in healthy donors. Profiling relied on immunoSEQ multiplex PCR, and the TCRdb table lists in-frame clones only, not all of them. The sample carries about 130,000 clones, 60% to 75% recorded once. Input material: PBMCs. All receptors come from a human donor in good health. CDR3s include the opening cysteine and the closing phenylalanine or tryptophan. D genes are given only for firm matches. Clone size is stated in some rows and not others, as once, few, many or a class when expanded.

v_gene,abundance,d_gene,j_gene,len,CDR3aa,CDR3nt
TRBV23-1,-,TRBD1,TRBJ2-7,16,CASSRLRDRASYEQYF,TGCGCCAGCAGTCGCCTCCGGGACAGGGCCTCCTACGAGCAGTACTTC
TRBV11-2,-,TRBD1,TRBJ1-6,18,CASSRRPRTGFYNSPLHF,TGTGCCAGCAGTCGTAGGCCTCGGACAGGTTTCTATAATTCACCCCTCCACTTT
TRBV5-4,few,-,TRBJ2-6,14,CASSPSSGANVLTF,TGTGCCAGCAGCCCTAGCTCGGGGGCCAACGTCCTGACTTTC
TRBV28,few,-,TRBJ2-2,12,CASSLNTGELFF,TGTGCCAGCAGTCTAAACACCGGGGAGCTGTTTTTT
TRBV11-2,few,-,TRBJ1-2,11,CASSHRAGYTF,TGTGCCAGCAGTCACAGGGCTGGCTACACCTTC
TRBV28,-,-,TRBJ2-1,11,CASTRGNEQFF,TGTGCCAGCACCCGGGGCAATGAGCAGTTCTTC
TRBV7-8,-,TRBD1,TRBJ2-4,16,CASSPTGGLAKNIQYF,TGTGCCAGCAGCCCGACAGGGGGTCTAGCCAAAAACATTCAGTACTTC
TRBV7-9,-,TRBD2,TRBJ2-7,17,CASSAGLAGGSSYEQYF,TGTGCCAGCAGCGCGGGACTAGCGGGAGGTTCCTCCTACGAGCAGTACTTC
TRBV11-2,-,TRBD2,TRBJ2-5,14,CASSSLAGGGTQYF,TGTGCCAGCAGCTCCTTAGCGGGAGGGGGGACCCAGTACTTC
TRBV28,once,TRBD1,TRBJ1-2,15,CASSSAGGEEVGYTF,TGTGCCAGCAGTTCGGCAGGGGGCGAAGAGGTTGGCTACACCTTC
TRBV4-1,few,-,TRBJ1-1,13,CASRSGIYTEAFF,TGCGCCAGCAGATCGGGGATCTACACTGAAGCTTTCTTT
TRBV19,-,TRBD2,TRBJ2-7,15,CASSIGSGSSYEQYF,TGTGCCAGTAGTATTGGTAGCGGGAGCTCCTACGAGCAGTACTTC
TRBV29-1,-,TRBD2,TRBJ2-5,13,CSVEGGGKETQYF,TGCAGCGTTGAAGGGGGGGGAAAAGAGACCCAGTACTTC
TRBV28,-,-,TRBJ2-5,14,CASSLPTDQETQYF,TGTGCCAGCAGTTTACCGACAGACCAAGAGACCCAGTACTTC
TRBV19,-,TRBD1,TRBJ2-7,13,CASSRTGNYEQYF,TGTGCCAGTAGCCGGACAGGGAACTACGAGCAGTACTTC